These T cell receptor beta chains were read from a single sample in a study of cytomegalovirus exposure and HLA in healthy donors. Clones were sequenced by immunoSEQ multiplex PCR, and TCRdb holds only the in-frame ones, with some missing. The sample consists of approximately 290,000 clones, about 80% of them appearing once. Specimen: PBMCs. Source of these receptors: a girl between 2 and 10 years old in good health and CMV-seronegative. CDR3s include the opening cysteine and the closing phenylalanine or tryptophan. Fields, in order: V gene, J gene, clone size, D gene, CDR3 DNA, CDR3 protein. A D gene is named only where the DNA matches it firmly. Not every row has a clone size; where given, it reads once, few, many or a size class.

TRBV7-9	TRBJ1-2	-	-	TGTTCCAGCAGCTTAGCGCTATGGGGGCCCCTTCTTAACTATGGCTACACCTTC	CSSSLALWGPLLNYGYTF
TRBV5-1	TRBJ1-1	-	-	TGCGCCAGCAGCTGGGAGGGCAGTGAAGCTTTCTTT	CASSWEGSEAFF
TRBV27	TRBJ2-5	-	TRBD1	TGTGCCAGCAGTTTAGGGACAGGGGGCGCCTTTGAGACCCAGTACTTC	CASSLGTGGAFETQYF
TRBV28	TRBJ1-3	-	-	TGTGCCAGCAGTTTATTATTCGGGGGGGGAGTAAGAAACACCATATATTTT	CASSLLFGGGVRNTIYF
TRBV5-1	TRBJ2-7	few	-	TGCGCCAGCAGCCCATATTATGGGACTTCCAGCTACGAGCAGTACTTC	CASSPYYGTSSYEQYF
TRBV10-1	TRBJ2-1	-	TRBD2	TGCGCCAGCAGTGAGTCGGGGGGGGGTGAGCAGTTCTTC	CASSESGGGEQFF
TRBV6-5	TRBJ1-2	-	-	TGTGCCAGCAGTTACCGGACAAGGAACTATGGCTACACCTTC	CASSYRTRNYGYTF
TRBV4-2	TRBJ2-1	-	TRBD2	TGTGCCAGCAGCCCGGACGGGGGTGGCGGGAGGGCCGAATACAATGAGCAGTTCTTC	CASSPDGGGGRAEYNEQFF
TRBV9	TRBJ2-1	few	TRBD2	TGTGCCAGCAGCGGTGGACTAGCGGTCTACAATGAGCAGTTCTTC	CASSGGLAVYNEQFF
TRBV28	TRBJ2-7	-	-	TGTGCCAGCAGTTTACAGGACATCTCCTACGAGCAGTACTTC	CASSLQDISYEQYF
TRBV5-1	TRBJ2-3	-	TRBD2	TGCGCCAGCAGCTCCTGGACTAGCGGTACCCGCACAGATACGCAGTATTTT	CASSSWTSGTRTDTQYF
TRBV9	TRBJ1-2	once	TRBD1	TGTGCCAGCAGTCGGACAGGGGAAGGCTACACCTTC	CASSRTGEGYTF
TRBV4-1	TRBJ1-4	-	-	TGCGCCAGCAGCCAAGATGGACAGCCGGGCCCCCGGAGTAATGAAAAACTGTTTTTT	CASSQDGQPGPRSNEKLFF
TRBV5-1	TRBJ2-3	-	-	TGCGCCAGCAGCTCGGACAGAAGCACAGATACGCAGTATTTT	CASSSDRSTDTQYF
TRBV18	TRBJ2-1	-	-	TGTGCCAGCTCACCACCGGGCAGGCCGGACAATGAGCAGTTCTTC	CASSPPGRPDNEQFF
TRBV19	TRBJ2-5	-	TRBD1	TGTGCCAGTAGTAAGATGACAGGGAACCAAGAGACCCAGTACTTC	CASSKMTGNQETQYF
TRBV7-6	TRBJ1-3	-	-	TGTGCCAGCAGCTTGATTCCAATAGACATCCCTGGAAACACCATATATTTT	CASSLIPIDIPGNTIYF
TRBV19	TRBJ1-1	-	-	TGTGCCAGTAGTACCGGCCGGGACACTGAAGCTTTCTTT	CASSTGRDTEAFF
TRBV2	TRBJ2-7	-	-	TGTGCCAGCAGCGTCTACGAGCAGTACTTC	CASSVYEQYF
TRBV5-6	TRBJ2-1	-	TRBD2	TGTGCCAGCAGCTTAGATGCCGGGATAGCGGGAGAATTATTAAATGAGCAGTTCTTC	CASSLDAGIAGELLNEQFF
TRBV13	TRBJ2-4	-	-	TGTGCCAGCAGCCCCTGGCAGGGAGGCAAAAACATTCAGTACTTC	CASSPWQGGKNIQYF
TRBV28	TRBJ1-2	few	TRBD1	TGTGCCAGCAGCATATCCGGGACAGGGGTCTATGGCTACACCTTC	CASSISGTGVYGYTF
TRBV7-9	TRBJ2-7	-	TRBD2	TGTGCCAGCAGCTTAGGGGGGGGACGCAACTGGTACGAGCAGTACTTC	CASSLGGGRNWYEQYF
TRBV11-3	TRBJ2-5	-	TRBD2	TGTGCCAGCAGCTTAGATAATAGCGGGAGACGTCAAGAGACCCAGTACTTC	CASSLDNSGRRQETQYF
TRBV11-3	TRBJ1-1	-	-	TGTGCCAGCAGCATACGCGCCAAGAGGGAAACTGAAGCTTTCTTT	CASSIRAKRETEAFF
TRBV9	TRBJ2-7	-	-	TGTGCCAGCAGCGCTGGGAGCGGGCTTTCCTACGAGCAGTACTTC	CASSAGSGLSYEQYF
TRBV5-1	TRBJ2-7	few	TRBD2	TGCGCCAGCAGCTATCGGGGACTAGCGGGGGATCCCTACGAGCAGTACTTC	CASSYRGLAGDPYEQYF
TRBV21-1	TRBJ2-1	-	-	TGTGCCAGCAGCAAAGCATCAACTGACAGATACAATGAGCAGTTCTTC	CASSKASTDRYNEQFF
TRBV7-9	TRBJ2-7	-	-	TGTGCCAGCAGCTTAAGAACAGATTCCTACGAGCAGTACTTC	CASSLRTDSYEQYF
TRBV19	TRBJ1-2	-	-	TGTGCCAGTAGTGCCACACTGAGGAGGTATGGCTACACCTTC	CASSATLRRYGYTF
TRBV28	TRBJ1-2	-	-	TGTGCCAGCACCCCCTGGGGACTGTATGGCTACACCTTC	CASTPWGLYGYTF
TRBV11-2	TRBJ2-7	-	-	TGTGCCAGCAGCTTTCCGCGCTGGGGCCCATACCCGACCTACGAGCAGTACTTC	CASSFPRWGPYPTYEQYF
TRBV6-1	TRBJ2-1	few	TRBD1	TGTGCCAGCAGTGAAGCGCGTGGACAGGGGAAAAATGAGCAGTTCTTC	CASSEARGQGKNEQFF
TRBV5-4	TRBJ2-3	-	-	TGTGCCAGCAGCCCGATCGGCGGGGCGCTCACAGATACGCAGTATTTT	CASSPIGGALTDTQYF
TRBV30	TRBJ1-4	-	TRBD1	TGTGCCTGGAGTCCGGGACAGTTGGGGGAAAAACTGTTTTTT	CAWSPGQLGEKLFF
TRBV25-1	TRBJ1-2	-	-	TGTGCCAGCAGTGAAGGGGGCGGACTTTTTTATGGCTACACCTTC	CASSEGGGLFYGYTF
TRBV28	TRBJ1-6	-	-	TGTGCCAGCATAAGTCCAGGCTATAATTCACCCCTCCACTTT	CASISPGYNSPLHF
TRBV7-2	TRBJ2-5	-	TRBD1	TGTGCCAGCAGCCCTAACAGGGGAGAGACCCAGTACTTC	CASSPNRGETQYF
TRBV28	TRBJ1-2	few	TRBD1	TGTGCCAGCAGTACACCGACAGGGCTATACGGCTACACCTTC	CASSTPTGLYGYTF
TRBV7-9	TRBJ2-7	-	-	TGTTCCAGCAGCTCCTCCAGGGGAGACTGGCCCTCCTACGAGCAGTACTTC	CSSSSSRGDWPSYEQYF